The clone carrying this T cell receptor beta chain has more than one count but fewer than ten. This entry is derived from a study of blood T cells in healthy people across ages. Next came a second PCR, run for roughly 7 to 12 cycles, which used a sample-barcoded 5' primer along with a J-beta primer mix. TCRdb itself ran the 5' RACE reads through MiXCR, one entry per CDR3 protein. The sample holds roughly 640,000 distinct CDR3 sequences; 25% to 35% are singletons and the top ten take around 16%. The CDR3 sequence is 17 residues long. Per the germline V gene, CDR1 is DFQATT and CDR2 is SNEGSKA (reference sequence). With 1 base clipped from V and 0 bases from J, the junction kept 9 bases outside the gene matches.

The chain is built from TRBV20-1 and TRBJ1-5; 7 bases fit TRBD1. Source material: blood. This receptor was identified in a woman older than 75 in good health. The CDR3 sequence is CSARGAGGYYSNQPQHF. The CDR3 DNA sequence: TGCAGTGCTAGAGGTGCAGGGGGGTACTATAGCAATCAGCCCCAGCATTTT.